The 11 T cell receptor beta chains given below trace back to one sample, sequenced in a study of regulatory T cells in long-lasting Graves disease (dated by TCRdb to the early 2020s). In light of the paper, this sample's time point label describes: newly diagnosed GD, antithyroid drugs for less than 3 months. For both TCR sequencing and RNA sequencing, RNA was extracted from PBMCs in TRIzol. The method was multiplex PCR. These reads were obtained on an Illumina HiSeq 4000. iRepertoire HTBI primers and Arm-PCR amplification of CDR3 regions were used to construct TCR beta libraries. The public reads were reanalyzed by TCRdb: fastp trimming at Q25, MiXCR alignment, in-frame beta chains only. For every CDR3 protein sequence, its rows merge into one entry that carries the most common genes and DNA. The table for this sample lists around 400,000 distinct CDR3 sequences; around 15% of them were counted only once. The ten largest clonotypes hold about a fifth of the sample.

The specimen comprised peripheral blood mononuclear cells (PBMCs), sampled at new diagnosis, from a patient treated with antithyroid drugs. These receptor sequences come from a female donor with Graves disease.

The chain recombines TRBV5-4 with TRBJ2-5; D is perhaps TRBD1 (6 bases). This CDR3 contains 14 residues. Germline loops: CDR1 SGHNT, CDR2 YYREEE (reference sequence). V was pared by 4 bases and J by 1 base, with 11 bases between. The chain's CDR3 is CASSPAGVQETQYF. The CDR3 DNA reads TGTGCCAGCAGCCCGGCAGGGGTCCAAGAGACCCAGTACTTC.

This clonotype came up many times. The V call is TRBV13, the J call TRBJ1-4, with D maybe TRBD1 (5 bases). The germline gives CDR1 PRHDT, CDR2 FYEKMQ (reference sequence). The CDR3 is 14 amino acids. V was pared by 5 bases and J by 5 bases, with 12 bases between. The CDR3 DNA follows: TGTGCCAGCAGCCGGAAGGGGTTAAATGAAAAACTGTTTTTT. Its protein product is CASSRKGLNEKLFF.

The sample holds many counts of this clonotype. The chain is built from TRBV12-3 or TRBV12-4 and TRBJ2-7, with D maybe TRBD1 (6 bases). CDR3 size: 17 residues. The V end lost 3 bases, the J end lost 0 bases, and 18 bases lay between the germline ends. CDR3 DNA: TGTGCCAGCAGTTTTGGGCAGGGGCCCATAGCCTCCTACGAGCAGTACTTC. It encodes CASSFGQGPIASYEQYF.

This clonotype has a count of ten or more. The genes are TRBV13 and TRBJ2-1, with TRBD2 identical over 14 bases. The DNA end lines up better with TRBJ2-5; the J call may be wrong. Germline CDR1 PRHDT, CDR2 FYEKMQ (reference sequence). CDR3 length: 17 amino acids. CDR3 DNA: TGTGCCAGCAGCTCCCGAGGGACTAGCGGGAGATGGAAGACCCAGTACTTC. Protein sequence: CASSSRGTSGRWKTQYF.

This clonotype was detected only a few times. CDR3 nucleotides: TGTGCCAGCAACGGCCCGGGACAGGGGTTAGCTAACTATGGCTACACCTTC. As protein: CASNGPGQGLANYGYTF. The rearrangement links TRBV28 to TRBJ1-2; 10 bases line up with TRBD1. This CDR3 has 17 residues. CDR1 MDHEN and CDR2 SYDVKM come from the germline V gene. V lost 7 bases to trimming and J lost 0 bases; unmatched junction nucleotides: 11.

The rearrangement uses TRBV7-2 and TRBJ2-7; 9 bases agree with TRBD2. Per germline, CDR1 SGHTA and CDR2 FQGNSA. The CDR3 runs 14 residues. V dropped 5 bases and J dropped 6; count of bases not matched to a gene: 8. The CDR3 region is CASSPFAGGPEQYF. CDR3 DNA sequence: TGTGCCAGCAGCCCGTTTGCGGGAGGGCCCGAGCAGTACTTC.

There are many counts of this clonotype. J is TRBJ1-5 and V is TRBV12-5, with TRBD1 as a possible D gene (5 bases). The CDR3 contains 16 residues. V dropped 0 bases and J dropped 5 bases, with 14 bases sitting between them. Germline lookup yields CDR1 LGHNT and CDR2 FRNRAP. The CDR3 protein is CASGLVQGELDQPQHF. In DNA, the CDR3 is TGTGCTAGTGGTTTGGTTCAGGGAGAGTTAGATCAGCCCCAGCATTTT.

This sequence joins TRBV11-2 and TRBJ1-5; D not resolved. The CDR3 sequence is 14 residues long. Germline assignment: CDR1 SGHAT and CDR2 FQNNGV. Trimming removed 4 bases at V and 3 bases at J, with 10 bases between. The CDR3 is CASSSGGFNQPQHF. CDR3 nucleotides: TGTGCCAGCAGCTCCGGAGGGTTCAATCAGCCCCAGCATTTT.

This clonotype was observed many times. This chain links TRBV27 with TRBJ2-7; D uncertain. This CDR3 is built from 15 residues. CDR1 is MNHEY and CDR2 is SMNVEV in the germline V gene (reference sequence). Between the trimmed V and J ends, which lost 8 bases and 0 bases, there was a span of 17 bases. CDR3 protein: CASRRAALSSYEQYF. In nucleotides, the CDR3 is TGTGCCAGCCGTCGGGCGGCACTCAGCTCCTACGAGCAGTACTTC.

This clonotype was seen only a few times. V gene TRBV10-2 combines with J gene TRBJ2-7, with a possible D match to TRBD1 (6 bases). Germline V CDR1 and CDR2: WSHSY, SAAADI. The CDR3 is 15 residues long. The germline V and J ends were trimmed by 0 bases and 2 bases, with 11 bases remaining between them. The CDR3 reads CASSESLRTAYEQYF. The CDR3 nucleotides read TGCGCCAGCAGTGAGTCCTTGAGGACAGCCTACGAGCAGTACTTC.

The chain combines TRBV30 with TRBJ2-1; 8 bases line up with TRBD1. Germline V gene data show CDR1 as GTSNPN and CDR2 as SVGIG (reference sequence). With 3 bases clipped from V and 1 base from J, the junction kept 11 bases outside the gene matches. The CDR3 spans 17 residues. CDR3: CAWSARTDRGSYNEQFF. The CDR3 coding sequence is TGTGCCTGGAGCGCCCGCACTGACAGGGGATCCTACAATGAGCAGTTCTTC.